The 11 T cell receptor beta chains given below trace back to one sample, sequenced in a study of blood T cell repertoires in COVID-19 (TCRdb year 2020). The protocol used for the library was the immunoSEQ multiplex PCR assay. TCRdb took this table from immuneACCESS and kept in-frame rearrangements with V and J called. Such tables lack part of the clones; where checked against another copy, unresolved V genes explain under half of the gap, and the rest is unexplained. Counted in this sample were 15,000 to 20,000 clones; roughly nine tenths of them appeared once. The ten most abundant clones make up less than 15% of the sample. Sequenced: peripheral blood. These receptors all come from a man aged 60 to 75 with active COVID-19.

The chain is built from TRBV3-1 (or the pseudogene TRBV3-2) and TRBJ2-1, with D possibly matching TRBD1 (5 bases). V was trimmed by 2 bases and J by 10 bases, leaving 15 bases between them. The germline gives CDR1 LGHDT, CDR2 YNNKEL (reference sequence). The CDR3 is 14 residues long. The CDR3 loop reads CASSQPGTKGEQFF. CDR3 sequence (DNA): TGTGCCAGCAGCCAACCCGGTACGAAGGGGGAGCAGTTCTTC.

V is TRBV18 and J is TRBJ2-7; tentative D call: TRBD1 (6 bases). Germline lookup yields CDR1 KGHSH and CDR2 LQKENI. V was pared by 4 bases and J by 6 bases, with 16 bases between. The CDR3 spans 14 residues. The CDR3 nucleotides read TGTGCCAGCTCACGAGTCGACAGCAGGGGCGAGCAGTACTTC. It encodes CASSRVDSRGEQYF.

This clone was seen a single time. The rearrangement uses TRBV5-5 and TRBJ2-1, with TRBD1 matching over 7 bases. J gave up 0 bases and V 3 bases, and 3 bases lay outside the gene matches. Per germline, CDR1 SGHKS and CDR2 YYEKEE (reference sequence). The CDR3 covers 15 residues. CDR3 coding DNA: TGTGCCAGCAGCTACAGGGGAAGCTCCTACAATGAGCAGTTCTTC. Its translation: CASSYRGSSYNEQFF.

The gene calls are TRBV11-1 and TRBJ2-3, with TRBD1 identical over 7 bases. The CDR3 runs to 16 residues. CDR1 is SGHAT, CDR2 FQDESV, per germline (reference sequence). V dropped 5 bases and J dropped 1; count of bases not matched to a gene: 9. The CDR3 spells CASSPRGLAGTDTQYF. CDR3 sequence (DNA): TGTGCCAGCAGCCCGAGGGGGCTAGCAGGCACAGATACGCAGTATTTT. Variable domain in full (rest from reference TRBV11-1 and TRBJ2-3): EAEVAQSPRYKITEKSQAVAFWCDPISGHATLYWYRQILGQGPELLVQFQDESVVDDSQLPKDRFSAERLKGVDSTLKIQPAELGDSAMYLCASSPRGLAGTDTQYFGPGTRLTVL.

The gene calls are TRBV27 and TRBJ2-7; weak D call: TRBD1 (5 bases). Germline assignment: CDR1 MNHEY and CDR2 SMNVEV (reference sequence). V lost 5 bases and J 1 base, leaving 18 bases between the germline ends. The CDR3 runs 16 residues. The CDR3 loop is CASSPKFQGLSYEQYF. The CDR3 DNA sequence: TGTGCCAGCAGTCCCAAGTTCCAGGGCTTATCCTACGAGCAGTACTTC.

The DNA of the CDR3 is TGTGCCAGCAGCTTAGACAGGGATGAAAAACTGTTTTTT. Protein product: CASSLDRDEKLFF. The chain recombines TRBV7-8 with TRBJ1-4; a possible D gene is TRBD1 (6 bases). Trimming stripped 1 base from V and 6 bases from J, with 6 bases between. The CDR3 covers 13 residues. CDR1 and CDR2 (germline): SGHVS, FQNEAQ. Combining the CDR3 with reference TRBV7-8 and TRBJ1-4 gives the whole variable domain GAGVSQSPRYKVAKRGQDVALRCDPISGHVSLFWYQQALGQGPEFLTYFQNEAQLDKSGLPSDRFFAERPEGSVSTLKIQRTQQEDSAVYLCASSLDRDEKLFFGSGTQLSVL.

The gene calls are TRBV6-5 and TRBJ2-7; possible D gene TRBD1, 5 bases. This CDR3 contains 11 residues. Per the germline V gene, CDR1 is MNHEY and CDR2 is SVGAGI. Trimming removed 6 bases at V and 3 bases at J, with 6 bases between. CDR3 amino acids: CASRQGYEQYF. As DNA, the CDR3 is TGTGCCAGCAGGCAGGGCTACGAGCAGTACTTC.

The chain recombines TRBV25-1 with TRBJ1-1; D call uncertain. The germline V gene encodes CDR1 MGHDK and CDR2 SYGVNS. The CDR3 sequence is 11 residues long. Trimming took off 8 bases at V and 2 bases at J, with 6 bases between the two ends. The CDR3 loop is CASRRNTEAFF. The CDR3 nucleotides are TGTGCCAGCCGGAGAAACACTGAAGCTTTCTTT.

This chain links TRBV19 with TRBJ2-3; D unresolved. Germline lookup yields CDR1 LNHDA and CDR2 SQIVND (reference sequence). This CDR3 has 16 residues. The germline V and J ends were trimmed by 1 base and 0 bases, with 11 bases remaining between them. The CDR3 coding sequence is TGTGCCAGTAGTATAGCAGGTGGTTCTAGCACAGATACGCAGTATTTT. Its protein is CASSIAGGSSTDTQYF.

The chain has TRBV27 and TRBJ2-3; 8 bases align to TRBD2. Germline V lookup: CDR1 MNHEY, CDR2 SMNVEV (reference sequence). This CDR3 is 15 amino acids long. With 2 bases clipped from V and 0 bases from J, the junction kept 1 base outside the gene matches. In DNA, the CDR3 is TGTGCCAGCAGTTTAGTAGCGGGGAGCACAGATACGCAGTATTTT. Translating gives CASSLVAGSTDTQYF.

This clone was recorded a few times. This chain links TRBV27 with TRBJ1-1; 10 nucleotides match TRBD1. Germline CDR1 MNHEY, CDR2 SMNVEV (reference sequence). The CDR3 is made up of 15 amino acids. Trimming cost V 8 bases and J 0 bases; bases outside gene matches: 6. The CDR3 bases are TGTGCCAGCTTTTGGGGGACAGGGGTGAACACTGAAGCTTTCTTT. This encodes CASFWGTGVNTEAFF.